Sequencing of this T cell receptor beta chain was carried out in a study of blood T cell repertoires in COVID-19. For the study at large: Researchers got acute and convalescent COVID-19 samples from the United States, Italy and Spain. Sources were T cells, B-cell-depleted T cells, or PBMCs; the material itself was cDNA or gDNA.

This clone was seen only once. It was during active infection that Seattle patients were enrolled and then longitudinally followed. V dropped 0 bases and J dropped 2 bases, with 8 bases sitting between them. From germline, CDR1 is SEHNR and CDR2 FQNEAQ (reference sequence). The CDR3 totals 15 residues. Original methodology: Estimation of nucleated cell counts relied on the amplification of reference gene primers. Clones were read by immunoSEQ multiplex PCR, and TCRdb kept only the in-frame ones, dropping some. V, J and clone size are those of that table, while D and trimming were read from the DNA. This sample has some 220,000 clones; approximately 85% occur once, and the top ten carry 2.4%.

Sample: peripheral blood. The chain is built from TRBV7-9 and TRBJ2-1; tentatively, D is TRBD2 (6 bases). This receptor was obtained from a woman in her 70s with COVID-19, enrolled during active disease. CDR3 sequence reads: CASSLAGLTYNEQFF. For the CDR3, the DNA is TGTGCCAGCAGCTTAGCGGGACTCACCTACAATGAGCAGTTCTTC. The variable domain in full, with the rest retrieved from reference TRBV7-9 and TRBJ2-1, is DTGVSQNPRHKITKRGQNVTFRCDPISEHNRLYWYRQTLGQGPEFLTYFQNEAQLEKSRLLSDRFSAERPKGSFSTLEIQRTEQGDSAMYLCASSLAGLTYNEQFFGPGTRLTVL.